This TCR beta chain was identified during a study of cytomegalovirus exposure and HLA in healthy donors. About the study: One earlier analysis, a look at 180 million or so T cells, found roughly 120 million unique TCR beta sequences. General observations from the study: With high specificity and sensitivity, the classifier reportedly diagnosed cytomegalovirus status.

For this clone: The antigen is not known.

It was healthy bone marrow donors who served as donors. CDR1 SGHDT and CDR2 YYEEEE come from the germline V gene. This CDR3 region has 18 residues. With 6 bases clipped from V and 0 bases from J, the junction kept 12 bases outside the gene matches. Primers for the PCR totalled 60 Vbeta and 13 Jbeta. Generated by immunoSEQ multiplex PCR, the TCRdb table keeps only in-frame clones and is missing some. The repertoire has around 150,000 clones, 75% to 90% of them found once; the top ten carry approximately 1%. V gene TRBV5-6 combines with J gene TRBJ2-1; the match to TRBD2 covers 10 bases. Sample: PBMCs. The TCR sequence derives from a girl aged 2-9 years in good health and CMV-seropositive. The CDR3 nucleotides are TGTGCCAGCACCTCGGGGAGCGGGGGGGGGAGCTCCTACAATGAGCAGTTCTTC. Translation gives CASTSGSGGGSSYNEQFF. The full variable domain, completed using reference TRBV5-6 and TRBJ2-1, is DAGVTQSPTHLIKTRGQQVTLRCSPKSGHDTVSWYQQALGQGPQFIFQYYEEEERQRGNFPDRFSGHQFPNYSSELNVNALLLGDSALYLCASTSGSGGGSSYNEQFFGPGTRLTVL.